This T cell receptor (beta chain) stems from a study of blood T cell repertoires in COVID-19 (dated by TCRdb to about 2020). Some background on the complete study: Samples from collaborators originated in the United States, Italy and Spain and spanned both the acute and convalescent phases of COVID-19. HLA class I and class II types, where available, came from metadata supplied by the sample provider rather than from assay-based typing. The sample metadata nearly always contained a de-identified subject ID, COVID-19 status, age in years and sex. Subjects who had been exposed to COVID-19, were actively infected with it, or had recovered from it provided the deeply sampled blood TCRbeta repertoires that made up the dataset. The repertoires were made available in a free public database intended to serve as a resource for research on the immune response to SARS-CoV-2. The samples were drawn from the first 160 participants of the ongoing ImmuneRACE study and from 1,254 subjects provided by 6 global collaborators. The material from the prospective study consisted of cDNA or gDNA derived from T cells, B-cell-depleted T cells, or PBMCs. Overall study outcomes, separate from this receptor: Clinical and demographic metadata were provided uncurated, with the amount varying by source and participant.

On this clone: Its antigen has not been determined. The record has no base qualities; no much larger clone is one base away.

Between the V and J ends, shortened by 11 bases and 0 bases respectively, the junction contains 20 bases. Based on the germline V gene, the CDR1 and CDR2 sequences are ENHRY and SYGVKD. The CDR3 numbers 17 residues from cysteine through phenylalanine. Only the CDR3 DNA stays, 51 bases, in frame from base 1. Samples from volunteer blood donors who had recovered from COVID-19 were contributed by a second Seattle source. Each collaborating institution followed its own protocols to collect whole blood in K2EDTA tubes. For TCRbeta analysis, collaborators shipped samples as frozen whole blood, isolated PBMCs, or DNA extracted from either of those sample types. The immunoSEQ Assay, a bias-controlled multiplex PCR, was used to amplify TCRbeta CDR3 regions from genomic DNA. Per the authors' processing: The number of nucleated cells in each sample was estimated from the amplification of reference gene primers within the assay. To quantify the absolute abundance of each unique TCRbeta CDR3 rearrangement, sequence reads were collapsed and filtered. For each sample, productive Simpson clonality was calculated by taking the square root of Simpson's diversity index across productive rearrangements. TCRdb holds this immuneACCESS table with in-frame rearrangements only. Some clones are missing; in checked studies, unresolved V genes explain under half, and the rest has no known cause. D and trimming come from the DNA, and the V and J calls and clone size come from that table. Present in this sample are 130,000 to 150,000 clones, approximately 87% of which were seen just once. The ten top clones hold roughly 35% of the sample.

This receptor was identified in a man aged 50 to 60 who had recovered from COVID-19. What was sequenced was peripheral blood. The rearrangement combines TRBV10-3 with TRBJ2-6; the D gene is possibly TRBD1, with 5 bases matching. This receptor carries the CDR3 CASNSGHSRSGANVLTF. The DNA sequence reads TGTGCCTCAAACTCCGGACACTCCCGCTCTGGGGCCAACGTCCTGACTTTC.